These 27 T cell receptor beta chains originate from one sample sequenced in a study of shared clonotypes between healthy human individuals. Positively selected for CCR7, the CD45RO-negative cells used as naive CD8 cells excluded terminally differentiated effector memory CD45RA+ cells. Using immunoSEQ multiplex PCR, the repertoire was profiled, and TCRdb retains in-frame clones only, with some absent. The table records around 2.1 million clones, about 92% of them present only once. The sample taken for sequencing was naive CD8+ T cells from PBMCs. These receptors were obtained from a man aged 18 to 30 in good health. Some clones in this sample may be carry-over from other donors' samples.

The chain couples TRBV6-1 to TRBJ1-1; unclear D gene. Germline V gene lookup returns CDR1 MNHNS and CDR2 SASEGT. Trimming took 4 bases from V and 4 from J, leaving 13 bases between them. The CDR3 runs 14 residues. The CDR3 region has the DNA TGTGCCAGCAGTGCCGACGGATGGGGCACTGAAGCTTTCTTT. Its protein product is CASSADGWGTEAFF.

Only one count was recorded for this clone. This CDR3 is CASSARDLYNEQFF. The CDR3 bases are TGTGCCAGCAGCGCCAGGGACTTGTACAATGAGCAGTTCTTC. The gene calls are TRBV9 and TRBJ2-1; weak D call: TRBD2 (6 bases). The CDR3 spans 14 residues. Trimming stripped 3 bases from V and 4 bases from J, with 11 bases between. Germline assignment: CDR1 SGDLS and CDR2 YYNGEE. The variable domain in full, completed from reference TRBV9 and TRBJ2-1, reads DSGVTQTPKHLITATGQRVTLRCSPRSGDLSVYWYQQSLDQGLQFLIQYYNGEERAKGNILERFSAQQFPDLHSELNLSSLELGDSALYFCASSARDLYNEQFFGPGTRLTVL.

J is TRBJ2-1 and V is TRBV25-1; D might be TRBD2 (7 bases). V was pared by 0 bases and J by 0 bases, with 15 bases between. The CDR3 contains 18 residues. In germline, CDR1 is MGHDK, CDR2 SYGVNS. Here the CDR3 reads CASSEYLTRGGSYNEQFF. The CDR3 region has the DNA TGTGCCAGCAGTGAATACCTGACAAGGGGGGGCTCCTACAATGAGCAGTTCTTC. Combining the CDR3 with reference TRBV25-1 and TRBJ2-1 gives the whole variable domain EADIYQTPRYLVIGTGKKITLECSQTMGHDKMYWYQQDPGMELHLIHYSYGVNSTEKGDLSSESTVSRIRTEHFPLTLESARPSHTSQYLCASSEYLTRGGSYNEQFFGPGTRLTVL.

This clone has just one count. In the same sample, other DNA sequences code for this CDR3. The V gene is TRBV6-5, the J gene TRBJ2-7; TRBD2 matches at 10 bases. The germline gives CDR1 MNHEY, CDR2 SVGAGI. With 0 bases clipped from V and 2 bases from J, the junction kept 1 base outside the gene matches. The CDR3 runs to 15 residues. CDR3 nucleotide sequence: TGTGCCAGCAGTTACTCGAGCGGGGGGGCCTACGAGCAGTACTTC. Translated, it gives CASSYSSGGAYEQYF.

The chain is built from TRBV10-3 and TRBJ2-7; TRBD1 matches at 7 bases. The CDR3 extends over 12 amino acids. V was pared by 6 bases and J by 6 bases, with 5 bases of the junction left unmatched. The germline CDR1 and CDR2 sequences are ENHRY and SYGVKD. CDR3 sequence reads: CAIRTGTGEQYF. For the CDR3, the DNA is TGTGCCATCAGGACAGGGACGGGCGAGCAGTACTTC.

The chain couples TRBV9 to TRBJ2-5; TRBD2 aligns across 13 bases. V lost 0 bases to trimming and J lost 5 bases; unmatched junction nucleotides: 4. The V gene's germline CDR1 is SGDLS and CDR2 YYNGEE. CDR3 length: 16 amino acids. The CDR3 DNA reads as TGTGCCAGCAGCGTAGAACTAGCGGGAGGGAGCGAGACCCAGTACTTC. This encodes CASSVELAGGSETQYF.

The V gene is TRBV29-1, the J gene TRBJ2-7, with D unclear. The CDR3 extends over 15 amino acids. Trimming took off 2 bases at V and 1 base at J, with 15 bases between the two ends. The germline gives CDR1 SQVTM, CDR2 ANQGSEA. The CDR3 sequence is CSVEKWSDGSYEQYF. The CDR3 DNA follows: TGCAGCGTTGAAAAGTGGTCGGACGGATCCTACGAGCAGTACTTC.

This chain joins TRBV13 and TRBJ2-1, with D uncertain. This CDR3 contains 16 residues. Germline lookup yields CDR1 PRHDT and CDR2 FYEKMQ (reference sequence). V was cut by 1 base and J by 1 base, with 11 bases left in between. The CDR3 coding sequence is TGTGCCAGCAGCTTAGTTGATTCGGCATCCTACAATGAGCAGTTCTTC. This codes for CASSLVDSASYNEQFF.

A remark on this clone: In the same sample, other DNA sequences code for this CDR3. This chain links TRBV27 with TRBJ2-3; D not resolved. V was shortened by 5 bases and J by 4 bases, with 7 bases between the two germline ends. The CDR3 has 12 amino acids. The germline gives CDR1 MNHEY, CDR2 SMNVEV (reference sequence). The CDR3 DNA reads TGTGCCAGCAGTCTCGGTTCAGATACGCAGTATTTT. Encoded protein: CASSLGSDTQYF.

The chain carries TRBV5-1 and TRBJ2-7; TRBD2 matches 9 bases. Germline V CDR1 and CDR2: SGHRS, YFSETQ. The CDR3 loop spans 16 amino acids. J gave up 5 bases and V 2 bases, and 11 bases lay outside the gene matches. CDR3 amino acids: CASSFGFGGRADEQYF. The CDR3, as DNA: TGCGCCAGCAGCTTCGGGTTTGGCGGGAGGGCCGACGAGCAGTACTTC.

This clone was observed a handful of times. The chain joins TRBV13 to TRBJ1-1, with 9 nucleotides matching TRBD1. This CDR3 contains 14 residues. The V gene end was trimmed by 4 bases and the J gene end by 4 bases; junction bases not matched to a gene: 4. Per the germline V gene, CDR1 is PRHDT and CDR2 is FYEKMQ (reference sequence). The CDR3 DNA reads TGTGCCAGCAGCTCCGGGACAGGGTCCACTGAAGCTTTCTTT. This codes for CASSSGTGSTEAFF.

As to this clone: Other nucleotide sequences in the sample specify the same CDR3. The CDR3 region is CASSVGGTASYEQYF. The CDR3 bases are TGTGCCAGCAGCGTAGGTGGGACAGCCTCCTACGAGCAGTACTTC. The gene calls are TRBV9 and TRBJ2-7; 7 positions match TRBD1. From germline, CDR1 is SGDLS and CDR2 YYNGEE. This CDR3 has 15 residues. V dropped 0 bases and J dropped 0; count of bases not matched to a gene: 3.

The chain combines TRBV15 with TRBJ2-1; 9 bases match TRBD2. The CDR3 has 16 residues. Germline CDR1 and CDR2: LNHNV and YYDKDF (reference sequence). V lost 5 bases, J lost 5 bases, and 10 bases stayed unmatched. CDR3 in DNA: TGTGCCACCAGCGACCTCCGCGGGAGGGAACACAATGAGCAGTTCTTC. This gives the protein CATSDLRGREHNEQFF.

V is TRBV5-1 and J is TRBJ2-7, with 7 positions matching TRBD2. The CDR3 is made up of 16 amino acids. V lost 0 bases and J lost 5; bases outside the gene matches: 11. Germline V gives CDR1 SGHRS, CDR2 YFSETQ. CDR3 sequence (DNA): TGCGCCAGCAGCTTGGCGGCGCTAGCGGACGTTCACGAGCAGTACTTC. As protein: CASSLAALADVHEQYF.

The rearrangement uses TRBV29-1 and TRBJ2-1, with 11 bases identical to TRBD2. The V and J ends lost 6 bases and 0 bases, in that order; junction bases with no gene match: 4. The CDR3 extends over 15 amino acids. Per germline, CDR1 SQVTM and CDR2 ANQGSEA. CDR3 residues: CSVSSGRNSYNEQFF. Here the CDR3 DNA reads TGCAGCGTCTCTAGCGGGAGGAACTCCTACAATGAGCAGTTCTTC.

The chain uses TRBV10-2 and TRBJ2-1, with unresolved D. Trimming pared 6 bases from V and 4 bases from J, leaving 7 bases between. CDR1 is WSHSY, CDR2 SAAADI, per germline. The CDR3 contains 12 residues. CDR3 sequence reads: CASSGPYNEQFF. In nucleotides, the CDR3 is TGCGCCAGCAGCGGTCCTTACAATGAGCAGTTCTTC.

This chain connects TRBV5-4 to TRBJ1-3; D uncertain. The CDR3 loop spans 14 amino acids. Trimming cost V 0 bases and J 8 bases, with 12 bases left between them. CDR1 and CDR2 (germline): SGHNT, YYREEE (reference sequence). The CDR3 loop is CASSLGFLEDTIYF. The CDR3, as DNA: TGTGCCAGCAGCTTGGGGTTCTTGGAGGACACCATATATTTT.

The rearrangement joins TRBV7-6 to TRBJ2-1, with D perhaps TRBD1 (6 bases). Deletions cut 6 bases from V and 9 bases from J, with 12 bases between. Germline values: CDR1 SGHVS, CDR2 FNYEAQ. This CDR3 is built from 12 residues. The CDR3 bases are TGTGCCAGCAGTGACAGGCGGGCTGAGCAGTTCTTC. This encodes CASSDRRAEQFF.

This clone came up a few times. Other nucleotide sequences from this sample produce the same CDR3. The CDR3 DNA sequence: TGTGCCAGCAGCTTCGGGACTAGCGGCTACAATGAGCAGTTCTTC. Its protein is CASSFGTSGYNEQFF. The chain employs TRBV7-9 and TRBJ2-1, with 11 bases fitting TRBD2. Germline trimming cut 3 bases from V and 3 bases from J; bases unmatched to any gene: 1. The CDR3 runs to 15 residues. CDR1 SEHNR and CDR2 FQNEAQ come from the germline V gene (reference sequence).

The rearrangement uses TRBV15 and TRBJ2-7, with D possibly matching TRBD1 (6 bases). The CDR3 spans 14 residues. Germline CDR1 is LNHNV and CDR2 is YYDKDF (reference sequence). Trimming stripped 5 bases from V and 4 bases from J, with 15 bases between. This CDR3 is CATSLRQESYEQYF. The CDR3 DNA follows: TGTGCCACCAGCCTGCGACAGGAATCATACGAGCAGTACTTC.

The V and J genes are TRBV29-1 and TRBJ2-1, with TRBD2 matching over 9 bases. CDR3 length: 14 residues. J gave up 2 bases and V 5 bases, and 4 bases lay outside the gene matches. CDR1 is SQVTM, CDR2 ANQGSEA, per germline. The CDR3: CSVPREGPYNEQFF. The CDR3 bases are TGCAGCGTTCCGCGGGAGGGCCCCTACAATGAGCAGTTCTTC.

The gene calls are TRBV9 and TRBJ1-2; 7 nucleotides agree with TRBD1. The CDR3 is made up of 15 amino acids. The V and J ends lost 5 bases and 5 bases, in that order; junction bases with no gene match: 12. CDR1 and CDR2 from the germline V gene are SGDLS and YYNGEE. CDR3 sequence (DNA): TGTGCCAGCAGGTCCAGCGACAGGGTAGGGTATGGCTACACCTTC. It codes for CASRSSDRVGYGYTF.

This chain joins TRBV27 and TRBJ1-1; D is possibly TRBD1 (5 bases). CDR1 and CDR2 (germline): MNHEY, SMNVEV (reference sequence). Trimming took off 4 bases at V and 1 base at J, with 28 bases between the two ends. This CDR3 spans 20 amino acids. CDR3 in DNA: TGTGCCAGCAGTTCGTACTTTGGTTGGGGGACCCGACTCGCGAACACTGAAGCTTTCTTT. Protein: CASSSYFGWGTRLANTEAFF.

This sequence joins TRBV7-2 and TRBJ1-3; D gene uncertain. CDR1 is SGHTA and CDR2 is FQGNSA in the germline V gene. The CDR3 loop spans 15 amino acids. V lost 2 bases and J lost 0, with 8 bases in between. This CDR3 reads CASSLMAISGNTIYF. The CDR3 DNA reads as TGTGCCAGCAGCTTAATGGCGATCTCTGGAAACACCATATATTTT. The variable domain in full, completed from reference TRBV7-2 and TRBJ1-3, reads GAGVSQSPSNKVTEKGKDVELRCDPISGHTALYWYRQSLGQGLEFLIYFQGNSAPDKSGLPSDRFSAERTGGSVSTLTIQRTQQEDSAVYLCASSLMAISGNTIYFGEGSWLTVV.

The chain joins TRBV27 to TRBJ2-4; tentative D call: TRBD1 (6 bases). The V gene's germline CDR1 is MNHEY and CDR2 SMNVEV (reference sequence). Trimming took off 4 bases at V and 3 bases at J, with 22 bases between the two ends. The CDR3 runs to 18 residues. The CDR3 sequence is CASSSVSVTGLGKNIQYF. CDR3 sequence (DNA): TGTGCCAGCAGTTCGGTTTCGGTAACAGGGTTAGGCAAAAACATTCAGTACTTC.

The chain recombines TRBV27 with TRBJ2-7; D is perhaps TRBD2 (6 bases). The CDR3 totals 15 residues. The V and J ends lost 7 bases and 4 bases respectively, with 20 bases between them. Germline CDR1 and CDR2: MNHEY and SMNVEV (reference sequence). DNA for the CDR3: TGTGCCAGCAAACTAACCGGGGGAAACCCATACGAGCAGTACTTC. The encoded protein is CASKLTGGNPYEQYF.

The DNA for the CDR3 is TGTGCCAGCAGTGGAGAGGGGGCGGGAACTGAAGCTTTCTTT. This encodes CASSGEGAGTEAFF. The V and J genes are TRBV2 and TRBJ1-1, with 7 bases matching TRBD1. Losses at the gene ends were 4 bases for V and 5 bases for J; bases not matched to a gene: 7. CDR1 SNHLY and CDR2 FYNNEI come from the germline V gene. The CDR3 covers 14 residues.